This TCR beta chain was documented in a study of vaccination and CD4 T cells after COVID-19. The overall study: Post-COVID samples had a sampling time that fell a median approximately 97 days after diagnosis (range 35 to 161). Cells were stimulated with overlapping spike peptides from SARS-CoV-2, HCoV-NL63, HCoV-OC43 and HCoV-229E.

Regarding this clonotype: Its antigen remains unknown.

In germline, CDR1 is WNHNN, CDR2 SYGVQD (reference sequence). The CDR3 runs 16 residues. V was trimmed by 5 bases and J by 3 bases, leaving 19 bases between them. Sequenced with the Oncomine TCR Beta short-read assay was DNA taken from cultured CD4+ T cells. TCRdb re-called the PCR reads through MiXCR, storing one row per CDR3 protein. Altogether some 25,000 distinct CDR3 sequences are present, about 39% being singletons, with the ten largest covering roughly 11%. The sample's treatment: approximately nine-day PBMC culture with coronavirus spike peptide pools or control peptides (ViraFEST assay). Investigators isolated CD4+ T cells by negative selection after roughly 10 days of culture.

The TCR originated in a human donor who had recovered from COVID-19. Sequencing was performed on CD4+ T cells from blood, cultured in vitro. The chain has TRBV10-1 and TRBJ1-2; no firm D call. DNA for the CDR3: TGCGCCAGCAGTTCGACAAGGGATACCCATCACTATGGCTACACCTTC. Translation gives CASSSTRDTHHYGYTF.